Described below is a single TCR beta chain sequence and its context. What it binds is unknown. This record belongs to a study of cytomegalovirus exposure and HLA in healthy donors. General study results and limits: Presence/absence analyses assumed roughly uniform sequencing depth across donors. Among immune exposure information, only CMV serostatus was available.

It was with 60 Vbeta and 13 Jbeta primers that the PCR ran. Profiled with immunoSEQ multiplex PCR; TCRdb holds only in-frame clones, not every one. This sample has 100,000 to 150,000 clones, with roughly 72% found just once. This CDR3 has 11 amino acids. The germline CDR1 and CDR2 sequences are MNHNY and SVGAGI (reference sequence). The germline V and J ends were trimmed by 6 bases and 10 bases, with 10 bases remaining between them. The sequenced material came from PBMCs. The rearrangement links TRBV6-6 to TRBJ2-1, with D perhaps matching TRBD1 (6 bases). This TCR was recovered from a woman between 45 and 60 years old in good health and CMV-seronegative. CDR3 sequence reads: CASRMGTEQFF. The CDR3 DNA reads as TGTGCCAGCAGAATGGGGACAGAGCAGTTCTTC.